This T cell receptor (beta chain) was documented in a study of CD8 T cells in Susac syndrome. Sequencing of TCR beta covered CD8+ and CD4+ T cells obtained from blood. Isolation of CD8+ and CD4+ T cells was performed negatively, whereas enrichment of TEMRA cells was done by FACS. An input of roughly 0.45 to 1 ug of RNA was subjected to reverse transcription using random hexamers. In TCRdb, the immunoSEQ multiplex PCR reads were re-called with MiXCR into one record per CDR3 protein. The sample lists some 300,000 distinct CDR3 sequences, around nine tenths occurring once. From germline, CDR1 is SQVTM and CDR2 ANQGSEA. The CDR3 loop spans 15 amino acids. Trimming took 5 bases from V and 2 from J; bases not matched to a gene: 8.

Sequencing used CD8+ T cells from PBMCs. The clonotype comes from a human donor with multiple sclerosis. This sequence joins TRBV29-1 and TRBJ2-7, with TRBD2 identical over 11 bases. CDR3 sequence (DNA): TGCAGCGTTCGTTCCCCTAGCGGGGGGACCTACGAGCAGTACTTC. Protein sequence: CSVRSPSGGTYEQYF.